This T cell receptor (beta chain) came from a study of blood T cell repertoires in COVID-19. Study-level information: Sites in the United States, Italy and Spain provided acute and convalescent COVID-19 samples.

Seattle enrolled patients during active infection and tracked them longitudinally. Using immunoSEQ multiplex PCR, the repertoire was profiled, and TCRdb retains in-frame clones only, with some absent. The table has under 450,000 clones, approximately 88% seen once; the top ten hold roughly 13%. The CDR3 has 13 amino acids. V was pared by 5 bases and J by 4 bases, with 11 bases between. CDR1 and CDR2 from the germline V gene are SGHTA and FQGNSA. This chain uses TRBV7-2 with TRBJ1-1, with D possibly TRBD1 on 6 matching bases. Sequencing was performed on peripheral blood. This receptor was obtained from a woman between 50 and 59 years old with COVID-19, enrolled during active disease. The CDR3 sequence: CASSVRGGTEAFF. As DNA, the CDR3 is TGTGCCAGCAGCGTTAGGGGGGGCACTGAAGCTTTCTTT. The variable domain in full, completed from reference TRBV7-2 and TRBJ1-1, reads GAGVSQSPSNKVTEKGKDVELRCDPISGHTALYWYRQSLGQGLEFLIYFQGNSAPDKSGLPSDRFSAERTGGSVSTLTIQRTQQEDSAVYLCASSVRGGTEAFFGQGTRLTVV.